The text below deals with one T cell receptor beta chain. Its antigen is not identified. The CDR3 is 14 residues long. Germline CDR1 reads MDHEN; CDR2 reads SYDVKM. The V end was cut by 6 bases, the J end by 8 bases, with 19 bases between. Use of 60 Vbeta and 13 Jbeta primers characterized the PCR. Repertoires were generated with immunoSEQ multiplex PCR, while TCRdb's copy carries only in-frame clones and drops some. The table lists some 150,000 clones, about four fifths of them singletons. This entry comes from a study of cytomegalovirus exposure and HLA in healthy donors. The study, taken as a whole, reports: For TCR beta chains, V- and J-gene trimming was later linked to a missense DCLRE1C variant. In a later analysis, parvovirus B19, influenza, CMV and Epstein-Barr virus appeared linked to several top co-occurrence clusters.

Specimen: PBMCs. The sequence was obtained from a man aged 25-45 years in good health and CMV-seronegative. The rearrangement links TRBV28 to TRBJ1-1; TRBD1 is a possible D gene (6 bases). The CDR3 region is CASRPHYREKEAFF. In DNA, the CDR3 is TGTGCCAGCAGACCACACTACAGGGAAAAAGAAGCTTTCTTT. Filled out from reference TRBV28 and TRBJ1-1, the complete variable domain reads DVKVTQSSRYLVKRTGEKVFLECVQDMDHENMFWYRQDPGLGLRLIYFSYDVKMKEKGDIPEGYSVSREKKERFSLILESASTNQTSMYLCASRPHYREKEAFFGQGTRLTVV.